This TCR beta chain was recovered during a study of blood T cell repertoires in COVID-19. The wider study: PBMCs, B-cell-depleted T cells, or T cells were the source of the cDNA or gDNA that made up the material.

Trimming removed 0 bases from V and 5 bases from J; junction bases left unmatched: 6. Germline V gene sequence: CDR1 MGHRA, CDR2 YSYEKL. This CDR3 region has 16 residues. TCRdb keeps only in-frame clones here, not all; method: immunoSEQ multiplex PCR. The table lists 130,000 to 150,000 clones, around 90% of them singletons. This sequence originates from a woman in her forties who had been exposed to COVID-19. The chain uses TRBV4-1 and TRBJ2-1; TRBD2 matches 8 bases. Sequences were obtained from PBMCs or T cells enriched from blood (not recorded which). In DNA, the CDR3 is TGCGCCAGCAGCCAAGAGCGGCTAGCGGGTGACAATGAGCAGTTCTTC. It is translated as CASSQERLAGDNEQFF.